This TCR beta chain was obtained from a study of shared clonotypes between healthy human individuals. This table comes from immunoSEQ multiplex PCR, and its TCRdb copy is limited to in-frame clones, with some not included. The data contain around 2.5 million clones, approximately 94% of them singletons. The ends were cut back, 7 bases at V and 2 bases at J, with 21 bases in the middle. The CDR3 contains 16 residues. CDR1 and CDR2 from the germline V gene are SQVTM and ANQGSEA. The sequence was collected from a man aged 18 to 30 in good health. Some clones in this sample may be carry-over from other donors' samples. The chain is built from TRBV29-1 and TRBJ2-1; D could derive from TRBD1 or TRBD2 (5 bases each). Sequenced: naive CD4+ T cells from PBMCs. Documented subset: CD45RA+ positively selected. Here the CDR3 DNA reads TGCAGCGCCATTCGGACTGGGGGAGTCGCCTACAATGAGCAGTTCTTC. Translated, it gives CSAIRTGGVAYNEQFF.